This TCR beta chain emerged from a study of OX40 agonist ivuxolimab in advanced cancers. J was trimmed by 4 bases and V by 3 bases; bases with no gene match: 4. This CDR3 comprises 15 residues. Per the germline V gene, CDR1 is MNHEY and CDR2 is SVGAGI. This clone has a single count. Here immunoSEQ multiplex PCR was the method, and the copy in TCRdb shows in-frame clones only, minus some. The data show 70,000 or so clones, approximately 92% seen once. This chain joins TRBV6-5 and TRBJ2-2; the match to TRBD1 covers 8 bases. The specimen was CD4+ or CD8+ T cells sorted from blood, collected in a trial of the OX40 agonist ivuxolimab. The receptor was isolated from an adult with an advanced solid tumor such as melanoma, head and neck, liver or kidney cancer. CDR3 in amino acids: CASSYRQGTTGELFF. The CDR3 DNA reads as TGTGCCAGCAGTTATAGACAGGGGACCACCGGGGAGCTGTTTTTT.